One and the same sample provided the 14 T cell receptor beta chains below, sequenced in a study of T-cell reconstitution after alpha-beta-depleted transplantation in children. Unique molecular identifiers were incorporated when the TCRbeta library was constructed. Using its own MiXCR run on the PCR reads, TCRdb lists one record per CDR3 protein. The table lists 200,000 to 300,000 distinct CDR3 sequences, 12% of them singletons. Source: PBMCs from the stem cell graft donor, taken from the stem cell graft. The source is a human donor who donated a stem cell graft to a child with acute lymphoblastic leukemia.

This clonotype appeared many times. This rearrangement joins TRBV20-1 to TRBJ1-1; unclear D gene. Trimming stripped 1 base from V and 1 base from J, with 7 bases between. This CDR3 comprises 13 residues. In germline, CDR1 is DFQATT, CDR2 SNEGSKA (reference sequence). This chain's CDR3 is CSARVTANTEAFF. In DNA form, the CDR3 reads TGCAGTGCTAGAGTCACCGCGAACACTGAAGCTTTCTTT.

The table lists this clonotype with many counts. The gene calls are TRBV10-3 and TRBJ1-1; unclear D gene. Per the germline V gene, CDR1 is ENHRY and CDR2 is SYGVKD. V was cut by 4 bases and J by 3 bases, with 15 bases left in between. This CDR3 is built from 15 residues. The CDR3 region is CAISGAASGYTEAFF. CDR3 bases: TGTGCCATCAGTGGGGCGGCCTCGGGATACACTGAAGCTTTCTTT.

Comment on this clonotype: One end of the junction varies from germline; a read error may be responsible. The chain has TRBV7-9 and TRBJ2-4; D may be TRBD1 or TRBD2 (7 bases each). This CDR3 spans 15 amino acids. CDR1 is SEHNR and CDR2 is FQNEAQ in the germline V gene (reference sequence). For the CDR3, the DNA is TGTGCCAGCAGCTCACAGGGGAGGGACAAAAACAGTCAGTACTTC. Translation gives CASSSQGRDKNSQYF.

This clonotype was recorded at least ten times. The rearrangement uses TRBV19 and TRBJ2-2, with D possibly TRBD1 on 7 matching bases. CDR1 is LNHDA and CDR2 is SQIVND in the germline V gene (reference sequence). Trimming stripped 2 bases from V and 5 bases from J, with 18 bases between. The CDR3 has 17 residues. CDR3 bases: TGTGCCAGTAGTATACCTAGCGCAGGGGGAAGGACCGGGGAGCTGTTTTTT. It is translated as CASSIPSAGGRTGELFF.

Ten or more counts support this clonotype. The chain couples TRBV12-3 or TRBV12-4 to TRBJ2-1; the match to TRBD2 covers 9 bases. Germline trimming cut 3 bases from V and 2 bases from J; bases unmatched to any gene: 5. The CDR3 covers 16 residues. The chain's CDR3 is CASSLEASGTYNEQFF. Here the CDR3 DNA reads TGTGCCAGCAGTTTGGAGGCTAGCGGGACCTACAATGAGCAGTTCTTC.

At least ten counts were recorded for this clonotype. The rearrangement links TRBV4-3 to TRBJ1-6; D unresolved. Germline V CDR1 and CDR2: LGHNA, YSLEER. Trimming removed 0 bases at V and 10 bases at J, with 10 bases between. This CDR3 is built from 14 residues. The CDR3 loop is CASSQDRSKSPLHF. DNA for the CDR3: TGCGCCAGCAGCCAAGATAGGTCGAAGTCACCCCTCCACTTT.

This clonotype was recorded at least ten times. This chain joins TRBV5-6 and TRBJ1-5; 9 nucleotides align to TRBD1. The CDR3 runs to 17 residues. Germline assignment: CDR1 SGHDT and CDR2 YYEEEE. Germline trimming cut 3 bases from V and 6 bases from J; bases unmatched to any gene: 13. The DNA of the CDR3 is TGTGCCAGCAGCTCTGGGACAGGGAGGAGGGATAGTCAGCCCCAGCATTTT. Protein: CASSSGTGRRDSQPQHF.

This clonotype was seen only a few times. The chain combines TRBV20-1 with TRBJ2-5; TRBD1 aligns across 7 bases. The CDR3 runs to 14 residues. Germline-derived CDR1 and CDR2 are DFQATT and SNEGSKA (reference sequence). The V gene end was trimmed by 1 base and the J gene end by 5 bases; junction bases not matched to a gene: 7. The CDR3 protein is CSARVKGAGETQYF. For the CDR3, the DNA is TGCAGTGCTAGAGTGAAGGGGGCCGGTGAGACCCAGTACTTC.

This clonotype was detected ten times or more. The chain recombines TRBV12-3 or TRBV12-4 with TRBJ1-5; no clear D gene. This CDR3 has 14 residues. V was shortened by 0 bases and J by 8 bases, with 11 bases between the two germline ends. CDR3 protein: CASSLAGREKPQHF. Here the CDR3 DNA reads TGTGCCAGCAGTTTAGCCGGGCGGGAGAAGCCCCAGCATTTT.

The sample holds many counts of this clonotype. The chain uses TRBV28 and TRBJ1-5; maybe TRBD1 (6 bases). The germline V and J ends were trimmed by 5 bases and 1 base, with 15 bases remaining between them. CDR1 is MDHEN, CDR2 SYDVKM, per germline. The CDR3 length is 16 residues. The CDR3 DNA reads TGTGCCAGCAGTCCCGTAACAGGGATGAGCAATCAGCCCCAGCATTTT. Amino acid sequence: CASSPVTGMSNQPQHF.

This clonotype was found a few times. The chain employs TRBV5-1 and TRBJ2-2; D tentatively reads TRBD1 or TRBD2 (5 bases each). The CDR3 runs 17 residues. Trimming left V 0 bases short and J 0 bases short, with 12 bases between. In germline, CDR1 is SGHRS, CDR2 YFSETQ. CDR3: CASSLAGAGSNTGELFF. CDR3 bases: TGCGCCAGCAGCTTGGCCGGGGCAGGGTCGAACACCGGGGAGCTGTTTTTT.

On this clonotype: This could be a read error, since a much larger clone is one nucleotide away. The V and J genes are TRBV6-1 and TRBJ1-1; 9 nucleotides match TRBD1. V was pared by 2 bases and J by 4 bases, with 2 bases of the junction left unmatched. This CDR3 contains 14 residues. Germline V CDR1 and CDR2: MNHNS, SASEGT. This CDR3 reads CASSERDRATEAFF. DNA for the CDR3: TGTGCCAGCAGTGAACGGGACAGGGCCACTGAAGCTTTCTTT.

This clonotype was detected only a few times. J is TRBJ2-5 and V is TRBV7-2, with TRBD2 identical over 15 bases. V trimming: 4 bases; J trimming: 5 bases; junction bases outside the gene matches: 5. The CDR3 spans 16 residues. Germline V gives CDR1 SGHTA, CDR2 FQGNSA. CDR3 loop: CASSSGLAGGGETQYF. In nucleotides, the CDR3 is TGTGCCAGCAGCTCCGGACTAGCGGGAGGGGGGGAGACCCAGTACTTC.

This clonotype was seen many times. This sequence joins TRBV4-3 and TRBJ2-7, with 9 bases aligning to TRBD2. Trimming cost V 5 bases and J 6 bases; bases outside gene matches: 8. CDR1 and CDR2 from the germline V gene are LGHNA and YSLEER. There are 14 residues in the CDR3. Here the CDR3 DNA reads TGCGCCAGCAGCAGGGAGCGGGAGGTTAGCGAGCAGTACTTC. It codes for CASSREREVSEQYF.